This T cell receptor beta chain was obtained from a study of blood T cell repertoires in COVID-19. About the research overall: Collection of acute and convalescent COVID-19 samples took place in the United States, Italy and Spain.

Exposed enrollees had met someone with a PCR-confirmed or clinician-diagnosed COVID-19 case at some point within the 2 weeks before study entry. Profiled with immunoSEQ multiplex PCR; TCRdb holds only in-frame clones, not every one. The table records about 270,000 clones, 85% to 95% of them present only once. The V gene's germline CDR1 is SGHTA and CDR2 FQGNSA. V lost 5 bases to trimming and J lost 4 bases; unmatched junction nucleotides: 15. This CDR3 contains 17 residues. The chain employs TRBV7-2 and TRBJ2-7, with 9 bases that match TRBD2. Sequenced sample: PBMCs or T cells enriched from blood (not recorded which). The receptor comes from a man aged 40-50 years who had been exposed to COVID-19. The CDR3 bases are TGTGCCAGCAGCCCCCAGGGCGCGGGAGGGGTAGCGTACGAGCAGTACTTC. Its translation: CASSPQGAGGVAYEQYF.